The source of this T cell receptor (beta chain) is a study of beta chain features in type 1 diabetes. Turning to the study itself: Cells sorted and examined across all samples totaled approximately 100 million.

CD45RO/CCR7/CD25/CD127/CD95/CD27 staining was used to isolate CD4+ naive, central memory, regulatory and stem cell-like memory cells by sorting. General study findings and limits: Shorter TCRB CDR3s, moderately but significantly so, were found in Type 1 diabetes patients in all four CD4+ subsets.

Every isolated RNA sample was fully reverse transcribed, so sequencing captured expressed TCRB transcripts. The repertoire was sequenced with immunoSEQ multiplex PCR; TCRdb's copy has only in-frame clones and lacks some. Among a few hundred thousand clones, roughly 9.8% were seen once, and the ten largest hold 0.55% to 0.75%. This clone was counted a few times. Its antigen remains unknown. Germline V gene lookup returns CDR1 LGHNA and CDR2 YSLEER. V lost 3 bases and J 5 bases, leaving 17 bases between the germline ends. The CDR3 loop spans 15 amino acids. This clonotype originated in a man aged 25-45 years with type 1 diabetes. The sequenced sample was central memory CD4+ T cells from blood. The rearrangement joins TRBV4-3 to TRBJ2-7; D gene ambiguous. The CDR3 reads CASSQVGRSRHEQYF. In DNA, the CDR3 is TGCGCCAGCAGCCAGGTCGGACGGTCGCGCCACGAGCAGTACTTC.